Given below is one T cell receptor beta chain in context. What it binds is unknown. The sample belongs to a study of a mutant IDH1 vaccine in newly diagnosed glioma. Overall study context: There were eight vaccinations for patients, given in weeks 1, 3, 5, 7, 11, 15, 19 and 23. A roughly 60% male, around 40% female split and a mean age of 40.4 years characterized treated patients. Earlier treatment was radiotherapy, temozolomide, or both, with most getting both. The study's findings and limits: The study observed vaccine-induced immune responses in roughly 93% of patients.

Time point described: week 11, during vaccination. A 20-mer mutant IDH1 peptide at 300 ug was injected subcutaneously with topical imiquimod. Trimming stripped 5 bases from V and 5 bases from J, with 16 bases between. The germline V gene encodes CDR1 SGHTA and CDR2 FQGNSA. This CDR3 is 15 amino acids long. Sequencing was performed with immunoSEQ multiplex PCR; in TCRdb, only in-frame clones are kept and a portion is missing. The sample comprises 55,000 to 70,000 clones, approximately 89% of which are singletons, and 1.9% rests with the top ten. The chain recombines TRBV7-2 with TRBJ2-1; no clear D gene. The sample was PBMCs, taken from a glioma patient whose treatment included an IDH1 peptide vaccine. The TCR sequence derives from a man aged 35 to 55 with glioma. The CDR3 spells CASSGPETANNEQFF. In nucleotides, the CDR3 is TGTGCCAGCAGCGGGCCTGAGACGGCGAACAATGAGCAGTTCTTC.